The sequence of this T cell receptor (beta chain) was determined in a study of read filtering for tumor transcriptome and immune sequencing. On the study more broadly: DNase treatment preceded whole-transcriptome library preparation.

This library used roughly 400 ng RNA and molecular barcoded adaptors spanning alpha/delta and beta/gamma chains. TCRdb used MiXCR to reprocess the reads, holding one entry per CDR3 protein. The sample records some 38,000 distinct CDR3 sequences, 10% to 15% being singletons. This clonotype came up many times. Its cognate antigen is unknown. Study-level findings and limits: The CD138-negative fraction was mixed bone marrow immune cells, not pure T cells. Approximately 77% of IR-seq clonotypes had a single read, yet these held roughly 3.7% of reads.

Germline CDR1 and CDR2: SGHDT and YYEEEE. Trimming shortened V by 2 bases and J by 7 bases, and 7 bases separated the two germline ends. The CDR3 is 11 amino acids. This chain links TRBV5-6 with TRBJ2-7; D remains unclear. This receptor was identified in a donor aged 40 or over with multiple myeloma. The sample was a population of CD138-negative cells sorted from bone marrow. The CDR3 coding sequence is TGTGCCAGCAGCTTTTCGTTGGAGCAGTACTTC. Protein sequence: CASSFSLEQYF.